This TCR beta chain stems from a study of blood T cell repertoires in COVID-19. Across the study: Sites in the United States, Italy and Spain provided acute and convalescent COVID-19 samples. T cells, B-cell-depleted T cells, or PBMCs supplied cDNA or gDNA.

Source study methods: Estimation of nucleated cell counts was performed using reference gene primer amplification. Profiling relied on immunoSEQ multiplex PCR, and the TCRdb table lists in-frame clones only, not all of them. V and J calls and clone size are copied from that table; D and trimming were computed from the DNA. The sample contains 300,000 or so clones, around 82% of which appear only once. The V end lost 6 bases, the J end lost 6 bases, and 21 bases lay between the germline ends. CDR1 is SNHLY, CDR2 FYNNEI, per germline. CDR3 length: 16 amino acids. The sequencing sample was made of peripheral blood. V gene TRBV2 combines with J gene TRBJ2-4; D unresolved. This TCR derives from a woman in her forties or fifties with acute or convalescent COVID-19. CDR3 DNA: TGTGCCAGCAGAGCCTTTGGCAGGCAGCCAGGAAACATTCAGTACTTC. Residues: CASRAFGRQPGNIQYF.